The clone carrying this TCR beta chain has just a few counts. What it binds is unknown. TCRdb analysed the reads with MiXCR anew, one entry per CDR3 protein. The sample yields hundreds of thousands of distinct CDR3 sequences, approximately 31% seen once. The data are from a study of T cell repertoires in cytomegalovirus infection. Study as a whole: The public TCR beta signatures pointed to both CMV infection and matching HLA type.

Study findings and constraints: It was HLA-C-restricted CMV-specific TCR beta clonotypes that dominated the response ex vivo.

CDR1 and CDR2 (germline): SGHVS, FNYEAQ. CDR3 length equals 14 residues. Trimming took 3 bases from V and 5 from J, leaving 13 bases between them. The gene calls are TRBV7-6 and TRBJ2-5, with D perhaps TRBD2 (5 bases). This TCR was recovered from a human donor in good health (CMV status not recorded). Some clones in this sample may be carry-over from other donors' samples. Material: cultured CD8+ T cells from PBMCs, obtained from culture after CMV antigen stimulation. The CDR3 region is CASSFSGSVETQYF. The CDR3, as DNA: TGTGCCAGCAGCTTCTCGGGGTCGGTGGAGACCCAGTACTTC.